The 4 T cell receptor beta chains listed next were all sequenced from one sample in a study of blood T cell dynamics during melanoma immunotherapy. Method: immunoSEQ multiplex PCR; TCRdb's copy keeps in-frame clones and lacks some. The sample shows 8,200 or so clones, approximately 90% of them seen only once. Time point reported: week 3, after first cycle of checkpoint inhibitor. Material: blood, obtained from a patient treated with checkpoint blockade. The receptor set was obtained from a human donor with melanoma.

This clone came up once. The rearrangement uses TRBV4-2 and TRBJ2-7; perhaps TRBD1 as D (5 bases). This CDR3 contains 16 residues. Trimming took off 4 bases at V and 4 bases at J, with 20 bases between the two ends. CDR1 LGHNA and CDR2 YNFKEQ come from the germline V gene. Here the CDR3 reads CASSLVLGQNPYEQYF. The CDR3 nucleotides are TGTGCCAGCAGCCTGGTCTTGGGGCAGAACCCTTACGAGCAGTACTTC.

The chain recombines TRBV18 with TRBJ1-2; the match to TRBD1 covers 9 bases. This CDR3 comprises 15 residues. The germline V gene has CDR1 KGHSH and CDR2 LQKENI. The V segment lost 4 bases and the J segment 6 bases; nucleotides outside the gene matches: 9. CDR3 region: CASSRSGTGTDGYTF. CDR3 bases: TGTGCCAGCTCACGTTCCGGGACAGGGACTGATGGCTACACCTTC.

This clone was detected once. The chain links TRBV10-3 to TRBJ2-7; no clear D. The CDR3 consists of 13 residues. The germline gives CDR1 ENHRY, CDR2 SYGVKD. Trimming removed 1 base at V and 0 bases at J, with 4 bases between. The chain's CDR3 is CAISEYLSYEQYF. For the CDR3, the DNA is TGTGCCATCAGTGAGTACCTCTCCTACGAGCAGTACTTC.

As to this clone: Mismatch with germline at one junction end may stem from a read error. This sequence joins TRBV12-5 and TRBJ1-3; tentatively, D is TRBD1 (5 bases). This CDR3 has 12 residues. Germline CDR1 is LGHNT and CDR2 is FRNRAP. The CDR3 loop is CASGLAYRDPDF. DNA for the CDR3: TGTGCTAGTGGTTTGGCCTACCGGGACCCTGATTTT.